The clone carrying this TCR beta chain has just a few counts. Antigen specificity is unknown. The data belong to a study of post-analysis software for immune sequencing data. Study context: Relapsing-remitting, secondary progressive and progressive-relapsing forms made up the multiple sclerosis disease courses.

Libraries were made from TCR beta cDNA, and they carried unique molecular identifiers. Yield was around 500,000 cDNA molecules from around 1 to 9.1 million T cells. TCRdb itself ran the PCR reads through MiXCR, one entry per CDR3 protein. Of 750,000 to 950,000 distinct CDR3 sequences listed, approximately 53% are singletons. Germline CDR1 is MNHEY and CDR2 is SVGAGI. CDR3 size: 13 residues. V lost 4 bases and J lost 7; bases outside the gene matches: 6. General observations from the study: The study found TRBV5-6, TRBV5-1 and TRBV20-1 among a few TRBV segments more frequent in patients than controls. Pronounced co-clustering by F measure was evident among identically batched samples.

The sequencing input was blood. The clonotype comes from a girl aged 5 to 17 with multiple sclerosis. The rearrangement joins TRBV6-5 to TRBJ1-2; 7 bases are a match to TRBD1. CDR3 sequence reads: CASSSGQAAGYTF. CDR3 coding DNA: TGTGCCAGCAGTTCCGGACAGGCGGCTGGCTACACCTTC.